This T cell receptor (beta chain) came from a study of cytomegalovirus exposure and HLA in healthy donors. Study summary: Counted in an early data release were roughly 81 million unique TCRs from HLA-typed donors.

The study's findings and limits: DRB1 showed the most TCR associations and HLA-C the fewest in a later analysis, as rates varied by HLA locus. Most TCR sequences were seen very rarely across donors, but some public TCRs occurred in many.

This clone was detected a few times. Its antigen remains unknown. In nominal health when sampled, donors likely had unrecorded immune exposures nonetheless. Germline CDR1 and CDR2: MNHNY and SVGAGI (reference sequence). V was clipped by 4 bases and J by 4 bases; unmatched bases: 6. This CDR3 has 14 residues. It was with 60 Vbeta and 13 Jbeta primers that the PCR ran. Method: immunoSEQ multiplex PCR; TCRdb's copy keeps in-frame clones and lacks some. Here the sample spans 150,000 to 200,000 clones, over 75% being singletons. This receptor was identified in a female donor in good health and CMV-seronegative. The V call is TRBV6-6, the J call TRBJ1-2; 7 bases match TRBD1. The sequencing input was PBMCs. CDR3 nucleotide sequence: TGTGCCAGCAGTTTGGGCAGGGGGACCTATGGCTACACCTTC. It translates to CASSLGRGTYGYTF.